Below are 19 T cell receptor beta chains sequenced from a single sample in a study of glioma-infiltrating T cells. Amplification of TCR alpha and beta CDR3 regions from RNA used iRepertoire nested multiplex PCR. TCRdb fed the multiplex PCR reads into MiXCR, producing one record per CDR3 protein. The sample lists approximately 120,000 distinct CDR3 sequences, 25% occurring once. The sample comprised glioma tissue, nonneoplastic brain tissue, or PBMCs (not recorded which). The source of these receptors is a human donor with low-grade glioma or glioblastoma, undergoing nonglioma brain surgery, or in good health (not recorded which).

The V call is TRBV18, the J call TRBJ2-7; 8 nucleotides agree with TRBD1. The CDR3 spans 15 residues. The V and J ends lost 1 base and 7 bases, in that order; junction bases with no gene match: 9. Germline V gives CDR1 KGHSH, CDR2 LQKENI. CDR3 bases: TGTGCCAGCTCACCACTCGGACAGGGTAATCGGGAGCAGTACTTC. Amino acid sequence: CASSPLGQGNREQYF.

This chain joins TRBV20-1 and TRBJ1-5, with D possibly matching TRBD1 (5 bases). Germline values: CDR1 DFQATT, CDR2 SNEGSKA (reference sequence). CDR3 length equals 16 residues. V was cut by 6 bases and J by 6 bases, with 24 bases left in between. CDR3 nucleotide sequence: TGCAGTGCCAGCTCACCTGGGACCCGGGGAACTCAGCCCCAGCATTTT. Its protein product is CSASSPGTRGTQPQHF.

Regarding this clonotype: Compared with germline, one end of the junction differs, possibly owing to a read error. The chain has TRBV14 and TRBJ2-7, with TRBD1 matching over 8 bases. The V gene's germline CDR1 is SGHDN and CDR2 FVKESK. There are 15 residues in the CDR3. In DNA, the CDR3 is TGTGTCAGCAGGTATTCCTCGGACAGGGTAGACGAGCAGTACTTC. This codes for CVSRYSSDRVDEQYF.

This clonotype was detected many times. The chain couples TRBV7-9 to TRBJ1-2, with a tentative D call TRBD1 (5 bases). V dropped 3 bases and J dropped 3 bases, with 8 bases sitting between them. CDR3 size: 13 residues. Germline loops: CDR1 SEHNR, CDR2 FQNEAQ (reference sequence). For the CDR3, the DNA is TGTGCCAGCAGCTTCGGGACGGACTATGGCTACACCTTC. As protein: CASSFGTDYGYTF.

The chain links TRBV27 to TRBJ2-7; D remains unclear. Per the germline V gene, CDR1 is MNHEY and CDR2 is SMNVEV (reference sequence). V was shortened by 2 bases and J by 5 bases, with 16 bases between the two germline ends. The CDR3 contains 15 residues. As DNA, the CDR3 is TGTGCCAGCAGTTTAGAGCTTGGGGATTACAACGAGCAGTACTTC. Residues: CASSLELGDYNEQYF.

The rearrangement links TRBV6-1 to TRBJ2-1; D is unresolved. The V gene's germline CDR1 is MNHNS and CDR2 SASEGT. V shed 5 bases and J shed 6 bases, with 11 bases lying between them. There are 13 residues in the CDR3. In DNA form, the CDR3 reads TGTGCCAGCAGTATACGGACCCCCAATGAGCAGTTCTTC. The encoded protein is CASSIRTPNEQFF.

This clonotype was counted at least ten times. The J gene is TRBJ1-2, the V gene TRBV2; tentative D call: TRBD1 (5 bases). Trimming stripped 10 bases from V and 4 bases from J, with 22 bases between. Germline values: CDR1 SNHLY, CDR2 FYNNEI. This CDR3 comprises 15 residues. The DNA for the CDR3 is TGTGCCACCTCACCCGGACCAGGGAAAACCTATGGCTACACCTTC. Amino acids: CATSPGPGKTYGYTF.

This clonotype has ten or more counts. The chain is built from TRBV7-2 and TRBJ2-3; tentatively, D is TRBD2 (6 bases). The V end was cut by 3 bases, the J end by 2 bases, with 12 bases between. This CDR3 contains 15 residues. Germline V gene data show CDR1 as SGHTA and CDR2 as FQGNSA. This CDR3 reads CASSFSSVPTDTQYF. In DNA form, the CDR3 reads TGTGCCAGCAGCTTCTCTAGCGTCCCCACAGATACGCAGTATTTT.

This clonotype was observed at least ten times. This chain connects TRBV20-1 to TRBJ1-3; 9 nucleotides match TRBD1. V trimming: 6 bases; J trimming: 0 bases; junction bases outside the gene matches: 9. Per germline, CDR1 DFQATT and CDR2 SNEGSKA (reference sequence). The CDR3 sequence is 16 residues long. The CDR3 DNA follows: TGCAGTGCATCCGGGACAGGGCCAAACTCTGGAAACACCATATATTTT. It specifies CSASGTGPNSGNTIYF.

This clonotype was seen only once. The V gene is TRBV29-1, the J gene TRBJ1-1; D is undetermined. Trimming shortened V by 5 bases and J by 2 bases, and 15 bases separated the two germline ends. The germline CDR1 and CDR2 sequences are SQVTM and ANQGSEA. This CDR3 spans 14 amino acids. Here the CDR3 DNA reads TGCAGCGTTCACCCGGTCCCATCCAACACTGAAGCTTTCTTT. As protein: CSVHPVPSNTEAFF.

This clonotype showed up many times. This rearrangement joins TRBV7-2 to TRBJ1-2, with D perhaps matching TRBD1 (5 bases). The CDR3 sequence is 13 residues long. Trimming removed 6 bases at V and 4 bases at J, with 12 bases between. Germline V lookup: CDR1 SGHTA, CDR2 FQGNSA. The DNA of the CDR3 is TGTGCCAGCAGTCCACAGGAGGCCTATGGCTACACCTTC. Translated, it gives CASSPQEAYGYTF.

In its sample, this clonotype was seen a few times. The CDR3 protein is CASSPRGQRLYEQYF. The CDR3 DNA reads TGTGCCAGCAGTCCGCGCGGACAGAGGCTCTACGAGCAGTACTTC. This chain connects TRBV6-1 to TRBJ2-7; tentatively, D is TRBD1 (6 bases). With 5 bases removed from V and 3 bases from J, the gap between germline ends came to 17 bases. The CDR3 is made up of 15 amino acids. CDR1 is MNHNS and CDR2 is SASEGT in the germline V gene.

Notes on this clonotype: One end of the junction is discordant with germline, which a read error may explain. This chain connects TRBV6-1 to TRBJ1-5, with D unresolved. Germline V gene data show CDR1 as MNHNS and CDR2 as SASEGT. The CDR3 has 15 amino acids. The CDR3 region is CASSSNWFSNPPQHF. CDR3 DNA sequence: TGTGCCAGCAGTTCCAATTGGTTCAGCAATCCCCCCCAGCACTTT.

This clonotype was seen ten or more times. V gene TRBV7-9 combines with J gene TRBJ2-5, with 9 bases identical to TRBD1. The CDR3 spans 16 residues. Trimming removed 5 bases from V and 1 base from J; junction bases left unmatched: 8. Germline assignment: CDR1 SEHNR and CDR2 FQNEAQ (reference sequence). CDR3 amino acids: CASSPGQGSFQETQYF. In DNA, the CDR3 is TGTGCCAGCAGCCCAGGACAGGGGAGCTTCCAAGAGACCCAGTACTTC.

Concerning this clonotype itself: The junction differs from germline at one of its ends, possibly a read error. The V call is TRBV11-2, the J call TRBJ1-1; 8 bases fit TRBD1. The length of the CDR3 is 15 residues. Germline loops: CDR1 SGHAT, CDR2 FQNNGV. The CDR3 sequence: CASSLDLTGDTGAYF. The CDR3 DNA reads as TGTGCCAGCAGCTTAGATCTGACAGGGGATACTGGGGCTTACTTT.

In its sample, this clonotype was seen many times. The chain is built from TRBV20-1 and TRBJ2-7; D unclear. The V gene lost 0 bases and the J gene lost 2 bases, with 14 bases spanning the gap. Germline-derived CDR1 and CDR2 are DFQATT and SNEGSKA (reference sequence). There are 15 residues in the CDR3. CDR3 sequence reads: CSARERALSPYEQYF. CDR3 nucleotide sequence: TGCAGTGCTAGAGAACGGGCACTCTCCCCCTACGAGCAGTACTTC.

This clonotype was observed at least ten times. This sequence joins TRBV6-1 and TRBJ2-4; TRBD1 is a possible D gene (6 bases). The CDR3 is 13 residues long. V was cut by 6 bases and J by 8 bases, with 14 bases left in between. CDR1 and CDR2 (germline): MNHNS, SASEGT. DNA for the CDR3: TGTGCCAGCAGAAGGGGGAATTGGGACATTCAGTACTTC. The encoded protein is CASRRGNWDIQYF.

To note about this clonotype: This sequence may be a read error, since a much larger clone differs from it by one base. The CDR3 here is CASSDLGAGGQESQCF. In DNA, the CDR3 is TGTGCCAGCTCGGACTTGGGAGCGGGAGGGCAAGAGTCCCAGTGCTTC. The chain combines TRBV2 with TRBJ2-5; 10 bases agree with TRBD2. Germline V CDR1 and CDR2: SNHLY, FYNNEI. This CDR3 is built from 16 residues.

Turning to this clonotype: This clone may be a read error of a much larger clone one base away. The chain couples TRBV19 to TRBJ1-5; D may be TRBD1 (5 bases). The V gene lost 5 bases and the J gene lost 10 bases, with 15 bases spanning the gap. There are 13 residues in the CDR3. Germline V gene lookup returns CDR1 LNHDA and CDR2 SQIVND (reference sequence). The CDR3 is CASSWQGRHPQHF. The DNA for the CDR3 is TGTGCCAGTAGTTGGCAGGGTAGGCATCCCCAGCATTTT.